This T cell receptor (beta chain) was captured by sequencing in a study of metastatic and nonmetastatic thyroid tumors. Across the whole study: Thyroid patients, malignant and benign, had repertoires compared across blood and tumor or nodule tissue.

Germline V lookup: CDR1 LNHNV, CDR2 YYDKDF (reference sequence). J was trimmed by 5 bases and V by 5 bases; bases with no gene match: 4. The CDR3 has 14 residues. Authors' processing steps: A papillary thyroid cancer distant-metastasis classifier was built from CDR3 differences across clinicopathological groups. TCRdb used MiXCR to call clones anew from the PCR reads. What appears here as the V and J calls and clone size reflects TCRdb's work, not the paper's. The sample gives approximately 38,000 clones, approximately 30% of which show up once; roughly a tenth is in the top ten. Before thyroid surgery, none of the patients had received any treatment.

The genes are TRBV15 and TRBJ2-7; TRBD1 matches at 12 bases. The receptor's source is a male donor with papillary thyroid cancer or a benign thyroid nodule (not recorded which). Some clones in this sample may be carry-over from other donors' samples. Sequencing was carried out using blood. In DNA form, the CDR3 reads TGTGCCACCAGCGACGGGACAGGGGGCGACGAGCAGTACTTC. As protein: CATSDGTGGDEQYF.